A single sample gave rise to the 26 T cell receptor beta chains below, sequenced in a study of neurological immune-mediated disorders. TCRdb used MiXCR to reprocess the 5' RACE reads, holding one entry per CDR3 protein. The sample has 10,000 to 12,000 distinct CDR3 sequences, under 25% seen once; the top ten hold 12% to 15%. Input material: CD8+ T cells from blood. These receptor sequences come from a woman aged 40-49 years with multiple sclerosis.

This chain uses TRBV29-1 with TRBJ1-4; maybe TRBD1 (6 bases). The CDR3 sequence is 13 residues long. The V end lost 6 bases, the J end lost 5 bases, and 13 bases lay between the germline ends. Germline assignment: CDR1 SQVTM and CDR2 ANQGSEA. CDR3 sequence reads: CSVGGTGNEKLFF. For the CDR3, the DNA is TGCAGCGTAGGAGGCACAGGGAATGAAAAACTGTTTTTT.

This clonotype has a count of ten or more. The rearrangement joins TRBV10-2 to TRBJ2-1; D may be TRBD1 (5 bases). The CDR3 covers 15 residues. Trimming pared 3 bases from V and 0 bases from J, leaving 9 bases between. The germline V gene has CDR1 WSHSY and CDR2 SAAADI. CDR3 residues: CASSEVGPSYNEQFF. The CDR3 nucleotides read TGCGCCAGCAGTGAAGTGGGGCCCTCCTACAATGAGCAGTTCTTC.

This clonotype has a count of ten or more. J is TRBJ2-5 and V is TRBV6-5; no clear D. CDR3 length: 13 residues. The V end lost 3 bases, the J end lost 2 bases, and 7 bases lay between the germline ends. CDR1 is MNHEY and CDR2 is SVGAGI in the germline V gene. The CDR3 nucleotides read TGTGCCAGCAGTTATCCACCTCAAGAGACCCAGTACTTC. This encodes CASSYPPQETQYF.

The chain carries TRBV28 and TRBJ1-2; TRBD1 aligns across 8 bases. This CDR3 has 16 residues. Germline V gives CDR1 MDHEN, CDR2 SYDVKM. V lost 4 bases to trimming and J lost 4 bases; unmatched junction nucleotides: 11. The CDR3 spells CASSSRQGKVGYGYTF. The CDR3 DNA sequence: TGTGCCAGCAGTTCCCGACAGGGGAAGGTCGGCTATGGCTACACCTTC.

This clonotype came up many times. The chain is built from TRBV9 and TRBJ2-1; D might be TRBD1 (5 bases). The CDR3 contains 13 residues. V shed 2 bases and J shed 3 bases, with 6 bases lying between them. CDR1 SGDLS and CDR2 YYNGEE come from the germline V gene. The CDR3 region has the DNA TGTGCCAGCAGCGTGGACAACTACAATGAGCAGTTCTTC. Residues: CASSVDNYNEQFF.

This clonotype was counted many times. The rearrangement links TRBV15 to TRBJ1-3; a possible D gene is TRBD1 (6 bases). The V end was cut by 3 bases, the J end by 3 bases, with 9 bases between. The CDR3 has 14 amino acids. The germline V gene encodes CDR1 LNHNV and CDR2 YYDKDF (reference sequence). The CDR3 region has the DNA TGTGCCACCAGCAGTGGGACACTTGGAAACACCATATATTTT. This translates into CATSSGTLGNTIYF.

The chain couples TRBV3-1 to TRBJ1-6; 7 nucleotides line up with TRBD1. Germline loops: CDR1 LGHDT, CDR2 YNNKEL (reference sequence). This CDR3 has 14 amino acids. Trimming cost V 1 base and J 8 bases; bases outside gene matches: 2. The CDR3 loop is CASSQGDSHSPLHF. CDR3 coding DNA: TGTGCCAGCAGCCAAGGGGACAGCCATTCACCCCTCCACTTT.

This clonotype was picked up many times. A junction end diverges from the germline sequence, so it may reflect a read error. The chain has TRBV12-3 or TRBV12-4 and TRBJ1-2; 7 bases align to TRBD1. The CDR3 sequence is 11 residues long. This chain's CDR3 is CASSMGTERRF. The CDR3 DNA reads TGTGCCAGCAGTATGGGGACAGAGAGACGCTTC.

Many counts were recorded for this clonotype. The chain couples TRBV12-3 or TRBV12-4 to TRBJ1-5; D call uncertain. V was cut by 2 bases and J by 4 bases, with 6 bases left in between. The CDR3 contains 13 residues. The CDR3 loop reads CASSLYENQPQHF. The CDR3, as DNA: TGTGCCAGCAGTTTATACGAGAATCAGCCCCAGCATTTT.

This clonotype was detected ten times or more. The chain employs TRBV11-1 and TRBJ2-7; TRBD2 matches at 8 bases. The CDR3 has 15 residues. V lost 5 bases, J lost 1 base, and 7 bases stayed unmatched. The germline V gene encodes CDR1 SGHAT and CDR2 FQDESV (reference sequence). CDR3 DNA: TGTGCCAGCAGCCCCATGGTAGCGGGGTCCTACGAGCAGTACTTC. The encoded protein is CASSPMVAGSYEQYF.

The chain recombines TRBV5-1 with TRBJ2-2; no definite D call. This CDR3 is 14 amino acids long. Per the germline V gene, CDR1 is SGHRS and CDR2 is YFSETQ. Trimming took off 1 base at V and 0 bases at J, with 4 bases between the two ends. The CDR3 coding sequence is TGCGCCAGCAGCTTGTTCCCGAACACCGGGGAGCTGTTTTTT. It codes for CASSLFPNTGELFF. The full variable domain, completed using reference TRBV5-1 and TRBJ2-2, is KAGVTQTPRYLIKTRGQQVTLSCSPISGHRSVSWYQQTPGQGLQFLFEYFSETQRNKGNFPGRFSGRQFSNSRSEMNVSTLELGDSALYLCASSLFPNTGELFFGEGSRLTVL.

This clonotype was seen repeatedly, ten times or more. The J gene is TRBJ2-3, the V gene TRBV20-1; 11 nucleotides match TRBD2. This CDR3 region has 13 residues. V lost 1 base to trimming and J lost 13 bases; unmatched junction nucleotides: 7. Germline V gene sequence: CDR1 DFQATT, CDR2 SNEGSKA (reference sequence). Here the CDR3 reads CSARVPLAGEEYF. In nucleotides, the CDR3 is TGCAGTGCTAGAGTCCCACTAGCGGGGGAGGAGTATTTT.

The genes are TRBV11-3 and TRBJ2-7; 8 bases line up with TRBD2. This CDR3 contains 15 residues. Germline-derived CDR1 and CDR2 are SGHNT and YENEEA. Germline trimming cut 6 bases from V and 3 bases from J; bases unmatched to any gene: 10. The chain's CDR3 is CASSSGAGEFYEQYF. The CDR3 coding sequence is TGTGCCAGCAGTTCCGGAGCGGGGGAGTTCTACGAGCAGTACTTC.

This clonotype was recorded many times. The gene calls are TRBV7-6 and TRBJ2-2, with D unresolved. The CDR3 loop spans 14 amino acids. In germline, CDR1 is SGHVS, CDR2 FNYEAQ. Trimming shortened V by 5 bases and J by 6 bases, and 13 bases separated the two germline ends. CDR3 nucleotides: TGTGCCAGCAGCCCTCTCCCGGGCCCCGGGGAGCTGTTTTTT. It is translated as CASSPLPGPGELFF.

This clonotype ranks as medium-sized. V gene TRBV29-1 combines with J gene TRBJ2-3, with TRBD2 as a possible D gene (5 bases). The CDR3 is made up of 11 amino acids. CDR1 and CDR2 from the germline V gene are SQVTM and ANQGSEA. V lost 4 bases and J lost 3, with 5 bases in between. CDR3 DNA sequence: TGCAGCGTTGGAGGGACAGATACGCAGTATTTT. Translating gives CSVGGTDTQYF.

This clonotype is deemed medium-sized (0.01 to 0.1%). This chain uses TRBV9 with TRBJ1-1, with a possible D match to TRBD1 (6 bases). The CDR3 sequence is 14 residues long. V lost 1 base and J 1 base, leaving 8 bases between the germline ends. Per the germline V gene, CDR1 is SGDLS and CDR2 is YYNGEE. The CDR3 bases are TGTGCCAGCAGCGTAAGGGGGGGGAACACTGAAGCTTTCTTT. It codes for CASSVRGGNTEAFF.

By share, this clonotype counts as medium-sized. CDR3 loop: CASSLGPSGELFF. DNA for the CDR3: TGTGCCAGCAGTTTAGGCCCGTCCGGGGAGCTGTTTTTT. The chain has TRBV27 and TRBJ2-2; no reliable D call. The CDR3 sequence is 13 residues long. V dropped 2 bases and J dropped 6 bases, with 7 bases sitting between them. Germline-derived CDR1 and CDR2 are MNHEY and SMNVEV (reference sequence).

By share, this clonotype counts as medium-sized. The CDR3 DNA reads as TGCAGTGCTAGCCAGGGGTTCGGGATTGAGCAGTTCTTC. This gives the protein CSASQGFGIEQFF. This chain links TRBV20-1 with TRBJ2-1; D is possibly TRBD1 (6 bases). The V gene's germline CDR1 is DFQATT and CDR2 SNEGSKA (reference sequence). The CDR3 contains 13 residues. The ends were cut back, 3 bases at V and 9 bases at J, with 15 bases in the middle.

The chain combines TRBV29-1 with TRBJ2-7, with TRBD1 matching 9 bases. The CDR3 consists of 15 residues. The germline CDR1 and CDR2 sequences are SQVTM and ANQGSEA. The junction had 11 bases not matched to a gene; V was cut back by 6 bases and J by 2 bases. The CDR3 protein is CSVGTGPKATYEQYF. The DNA of the CDR3 is TGCAGCGTCGGGACAGGGCCCAAAGCCACCTACGAGCAGTACTTC.

In this sample, this clonotype turned up many times. The chain combines TRBV5-6 with TRBJ2-1; either TRBD1 or TRBD2 may supply D (5 bases each). Germline V gene sequence: CDR1 SGHDT, CDR2 YYEEEE. Trimming took 3 bases from V and 7 from J, leaving 14 bases between them. This CDR3 comprises 14 residues. CDR3 sequence: CASSWGYGRNEQFF. CDR3 coding DNA: TGTGCCAGCAGCTGGGGGTACGGCAGGAATGAGCAGTTCTTC.

This clonotype has at least ten counts. The V gene is TRBV10-3, the J gene TRBJ2-3; D unclear. The CDR3 has 17 residues. Germline loops: CDR1 ENHRY, CDR2 SYGVKD. The V end was cut by 2 bases, the J end by 0 bases, with 15 bases between. DNA of the CDR3: TGTGCCATCAGTGAGGGGGTGTGGGGTCGGAGCACAGATACGCAGTATTTT. Its protein is CAISEGVWGRSTDTQYF.

V gene TRBV7-9 combines with J gene TRBJ2-1; the match to TRBD2 covers 7 bases. The CDR3 runs to 13 residues. With V trimmed by 5 bases and J by 6 bases, 4 bases remained unmatched. Germline CDR1 and CDR2: SEHNR and FQNEAQ (reference sequence). The CDR3 nucleotides are TGTGCCAGCAGCCCGGGACTATTCAATGAGCAGTTCTTC. Translated: CASSPGLFNEQFF.

By its share, this clonotype is medium-sized (0.01 to 0.1%). V gene TRBV25-1 combines with J gene TRBJ1-4; D uncertain. The V and J ends lost 8 bases and 8 bases respectively, with 9 bases between them. Germline lookup yields CDR1 MGHDK and CDR2 SYGVNS. There are 11 residues in the CDR3. The DNA of the CDR3 is TGTGCCAGCGTCCGTGGGGAAAAACTGTTTTTT. It translates to CASVRGEKLFF.

This clonotype was found a few times. This chain joins TRBV10-3 and TRBJ2-3; 9 nucleotides agree with TRBD2. This CDR3 has 15 residues. V was pared by 7 bases and J by 2 bases, with 7 bases of the junction left unmatched. Germline assignment: CDR1 ENHRY and CDR2 SYGVKD. In DNA, the CDR3 is TGTGCCATCAACGGGGCGGGAGGGGACACAGATACGCAGTATTTT. It encodes CAINGAGGDTDTQYF.

Within the sample, this clonotype is medium-sized. This sequence joins TRBV9 and TRBJ2-3, with TRBD2 matching over 8 bases. The CDR3 extends over 16 amino acids. V was pared by 2 bases and J by 0 bases, with 5 bases of the junction left unmatched. In germline, CDR1 is SGDLS, CDR2 YYNGEE. CDR3 residues: CASSVGSGASTDTQYF. CDR3 bases: TGTGCCAGCAGCGTGGGTAGCGGGGCTAGCACAGATACGCAGTATTTT.

The chain joins TRBV2 to TRBJ2-1; 13 bases agree with TRBD2. Germline CDR1 and CDR2: SNHLY and FYNNEI. CDR3 length equals 15 residues. J lost 8 bases, V lost 8 bases, and 9 bases had no gene match. The CDR3 region is CASPEGLAGTHEQFF. CDR3 bases: TGTGCCAGCCCCGAGGGACTAGCGGGGACACATGAGCAGTTCTTC.